This TCR beta chain is drawn from a study of metastatic and nonmetastatic thyroid tumors (dated by TCRdb to 2020 to 2022). A note on the overall study: Repertoires from peripheral blood and from tumor or nodule tissue samples of malignant and benign thyroid patients were compared. Overall study results and their limits: TCR beta diversity was reported as significantly higher in malignant tumors than in benign nodules, in both blood and tumor samples.

No patient had received any treatment before thyroid surgery. Patient clinical samples collected from about 2012 to 2019 were retrospectively analysed using T-cell receptor beta sequencing. V is pared back by 1 base and J by 6 bases, with 7 bases lying between the germline termini. Including the terminal cysteine and phenylalanine, the CDR3 comprises 13 residues. Only CDR3 DNA is held: 39 bases, read in frame from base 1. The germline V gene specifies SGHTA as CDR1 and FQGNSA as CDR2. To note about this clone: The specificity of this receptor is unknown. The input lacks base qualities; no much larger clone sits a single base away.

Libraries were built with PCR. Sequenced using an Illumina HiSeq 4000. High-throughput sequencing was used to profile the TCR beta-chain CDR3 region of each patient. The authors' analysis ran thus. The researchers built a classifier to tell apart papillary thyroid cancer patients with distant metastasis, based on CDR3 differences among clinicopathological groups. Repertoire diversity was assessed with the Shannon index, and tumor-blood repertoire similarity with the Morisita-Horn index. TCRdb ran its own pipeline on the public reads, namely fastp trimming at Q25 and MiXCR clone calling, and kept in-frame beta chains. The V and J calls follow TCRdb's processing rather than the paper's. The sample has about 32,000 clones on record, about 20% of them singletons. The ten largest account for about 7.6% of the sample.

The source of this sequence is a female donor with papillary thyroid cancer or a benign thyroid nodule (not recorded which). Some clones in this sample may be carry-over from other donors' samples. The sequenced sample consisted of blood. The chain is encoded by TRBV7-2 joined to TRBJ2-1; TRBD1 might be the D gene, on 5 matching bases. The DNA sequence is TGTGCCAGCAGCTTAGGACAGAGCAATGAGCAGTTCTTC. It translates as CASSLGQSNEQFF.